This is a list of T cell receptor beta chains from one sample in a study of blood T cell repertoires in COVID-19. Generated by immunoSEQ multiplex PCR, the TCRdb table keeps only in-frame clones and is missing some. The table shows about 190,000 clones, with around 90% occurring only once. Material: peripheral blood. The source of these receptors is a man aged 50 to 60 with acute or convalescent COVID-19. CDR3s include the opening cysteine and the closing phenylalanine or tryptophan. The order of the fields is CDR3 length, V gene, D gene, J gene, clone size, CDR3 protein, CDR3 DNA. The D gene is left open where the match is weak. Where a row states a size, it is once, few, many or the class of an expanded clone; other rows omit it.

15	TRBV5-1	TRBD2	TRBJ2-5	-	CASSSVAGGQQTQYF	TGCGCCAGCAGCTCCGTAGCGGGGGGGCAGCAGACCCAGTACTTC
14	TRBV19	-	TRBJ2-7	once	CASSMVGGSYEQYF	TGTGCCAGTAGTATGGTGGGAGGTTCCTACGAGCAGTACTTC
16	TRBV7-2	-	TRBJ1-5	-	CASSLFNRDSNQPQHF	TGTGCCAGCAGCCTCTTCAACAGGGATAGCAATCAGCCCCAGCATTTT
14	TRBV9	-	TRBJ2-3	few	CASSRSRYPDTQYF	TGTGCCAGCAGTCGTAGCCGATACCCAGATACGCAGTATTTT
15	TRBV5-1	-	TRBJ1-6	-	CASSLIDRSNSPLHF	TGCGCCAGCAGCTTAATTGACAGGAGTAATTCACCCCTCCACTTT
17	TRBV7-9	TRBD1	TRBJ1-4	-	CASSSGQGADLSGKLFF	TGTGCCAGCAGCTCTGGACAGGGGGCAGATCTTTCGGGAAAACTGTTTTTT
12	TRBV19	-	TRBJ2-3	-	CASSDYRDTQYF	TGTGCCAGTAGTGACTACCGAGATACGCAGTATTTT
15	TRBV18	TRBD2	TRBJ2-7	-	CASSKTSGSSYEQYF	TGTGCCAGCTCAAAGACTAGCGGGAGCTCCTACGAGCAGTACTTC
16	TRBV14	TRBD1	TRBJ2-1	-	CASSQLGQGDYNEQFF	TGTGCCAGCAGCCAGCTAGGACAGGGGGATTACAATGAGCAGTTCTTC
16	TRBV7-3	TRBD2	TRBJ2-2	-	CASSPRGASGGTELFF	TGTGCCAGCAGCCCCCGAGGGGCCAGCGGGGGGACGGAGCTGTTTTTT
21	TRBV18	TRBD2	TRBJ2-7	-	CASSPPPIPRVAGRLYYEQYF	TGTGCCAGCTCACCACCGCCTATCCCCAGGGTAGCGGGCCGTCTCTACTACGAGCAGTACTTC
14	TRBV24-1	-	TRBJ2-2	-	CATSDTSSTGELFF	TGTGCCACCAGTGACACTAGTTCCACCGGGGAGCTGTTTTTT
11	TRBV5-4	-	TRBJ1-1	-	CASSRGTGAFF	TGTGCCAGCAGCAGGGGTACTGGGGCTTTCTTT
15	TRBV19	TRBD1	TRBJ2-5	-	CASSVRTGFGETQYF	TGTGCCAGTAGTGTCCGGACAGGGTTCGGGGAGACCCAGTACTTC
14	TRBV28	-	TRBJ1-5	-	CASSLYGGNQPQHF	TGTGCCAGCAGTTTGTACGGGGGCAATCAGCCCCAGCATTTT
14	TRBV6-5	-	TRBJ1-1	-	CASSYGSVGTEAFF	TGTGCCAGCAGTTACGGGAGCGTAGGGACTGAAGCTTTCTTT
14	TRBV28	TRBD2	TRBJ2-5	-	CASPLAGGQETQYF	TGTGCCAGTCCCCTAGCGGGAGGTCAAGAGACCCAGTACTTC
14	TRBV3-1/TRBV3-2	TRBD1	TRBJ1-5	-	CASSQVDRGLPQHF	TGTGCCAGCAGCCAAGTCGACAGGGGGCTGCCCCAGCATTTT
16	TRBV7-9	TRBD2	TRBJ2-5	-	CASSPAASGGAETQYF	TGTGCCAGCAGCCCCGCGGCTAGCGGGGGGGCGGAGACCCAGTACTTC
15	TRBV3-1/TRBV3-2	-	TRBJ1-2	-	CASSQDPGANYGYTF	TGTGCCAGCAGCCAAGATCCGGGGGCTAACTATGGCTACACCTTC
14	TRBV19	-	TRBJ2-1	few	CASSMTSSFGEQFF	TGTGCCAGTAGTATGACTAGTTCGTTCGGTGAGCAGTTCTTC
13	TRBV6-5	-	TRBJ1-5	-	CASSYSYDQPQHF	TGTGCCAGCAGTTACTCGTATGATCAGCCCCAGCATTTT
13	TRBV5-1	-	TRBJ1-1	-	CASRAGKDTEAFF	TGCGCCAGCAGAGCAGGGAAGGACACTGAAGCTTTCTTT
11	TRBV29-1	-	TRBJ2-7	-	CSVESYYEQYF	TGCAGCGTTGAGTCGTATTACGAGCAGTACTTC
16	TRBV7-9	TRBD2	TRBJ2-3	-	CASSLGLAGITDTQYF	TGTGCCAGCAGCTTAGGACTAGCGGGGATCACAGATACGCAGTATTTT
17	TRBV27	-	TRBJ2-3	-	CASSLFPGQISTDTQYF	TGTGCCAGCAGTTTATTTCCCGGACAGATATCTACAGATACGCAGTATTTT
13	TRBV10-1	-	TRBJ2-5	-	CASSYGGEETQYF	TGCGCCAGCAGTTACGGTGGAGAAGAGACCCAGTACTTC
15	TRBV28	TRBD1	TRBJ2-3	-	CASGSDRGFTDTQYF	TGTGCCAGCGGATCAGACAGGGGTTTCACAGATACGCAGTATTTT
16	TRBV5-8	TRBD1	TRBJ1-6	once	CASNRQGASYNSPLHF	TGTGCCAGCAACAGACAGGGGGCTTCCTATAATTCACCCCTCCACTTT
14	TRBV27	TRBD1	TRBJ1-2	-	CASSRRDRGGGYTF	TGTGCCAGCAGCCGCCGGGACAGGGGGGGAGGCTACACCTTC
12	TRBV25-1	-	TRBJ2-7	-	CASSPSAYEQYF	TGTGCCAGCAGTCCCTCCGCGTACGAGCAGTACTTC
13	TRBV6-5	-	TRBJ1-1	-	CEEGNLMNTEAFF	TGTGAGGAGGGGAACCTAATGAACACTGAAGCTTTCTTT
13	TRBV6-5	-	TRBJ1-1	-	CASMWRGEVEAFF	TGTGCCAGCATGTGGCGGGGGGAGGTTGAAGCTTTCTTT
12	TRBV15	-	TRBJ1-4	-	CATGLGKEKLFF	TGTGCCACCGGACTGGGGAAGGAAAAACTGTTTTTT
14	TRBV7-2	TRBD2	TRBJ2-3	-	CASRREFSADTQYF	TGTGCCAGCAGGCGGGAGTTTTCGGCAGATACGCAGTATTTT
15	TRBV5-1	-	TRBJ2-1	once	CASSLVRGEYNEQFF	TGCGCCAGCAGCTTGGTTCGGGGTGAATACAATGAGCAGTTCTTC
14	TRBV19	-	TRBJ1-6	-	CASRTSGANSPLHF	TGTGCCAGTAGGACCTCAGGGGCGAATTCACCCCTCCACTTT
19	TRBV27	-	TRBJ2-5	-	CASSFFGGARGPPQETQYF	TGTGCCAGCAGTTTTTTTGGGGGGGCTCGGGGCCCTCCACAAGAGACCCAGTACTTC
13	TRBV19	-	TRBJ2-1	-	CASSIDWANEQFF	TGTGCCAGTAGTATAGATTGGGCCAATGAGCAGTTCTTC
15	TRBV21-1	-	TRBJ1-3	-	CASSVQQGSGNTIYF	TGTGCCAGCAGCGTTCAACAGGGCTCTGGAAACACCATATATTTT
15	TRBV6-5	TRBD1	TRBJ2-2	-	CASSYGQGATGELFF	TGTGCCAGCAGTTATGGACAGGGGGCAACCGGGGAGCTGTTTTTT
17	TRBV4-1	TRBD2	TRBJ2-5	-	CASSLRSSGGDQETQYF	TGCGCCAGCAGCCTCCGGAGTAGCGGGGGGGATCAAGAGACCCAGTACTTC
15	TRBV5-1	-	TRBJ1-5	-	CASSPHGDGNQPQHF	TGCGCCAGCAGCCCCCACGGGGATGGCAATCAGCCCCAGCATTTT
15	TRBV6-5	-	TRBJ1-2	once	CASNGGAAGIYGYTF	TGTGCCAGCAATGGCGGTGCGGCAGGGATCTATGGCTACACCTTC
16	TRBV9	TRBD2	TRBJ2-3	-	CASSKGLAVSTDTQYF	TGTGCCAGCAGCAAGGGACTAGCGGTTAGCACAGATACGCAGTATTTT
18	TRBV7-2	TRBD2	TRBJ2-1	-	CASSPGTSGRVGYNEQFF	TGTGCCAGCAGCCCCGGGACTAGCGGGAGGGTTGGCTACAATGAGCAGTTCTTC
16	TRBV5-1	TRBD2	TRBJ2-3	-	CASSNLRGVSTDTQYF	TGCGCCAGCAGCAACCTCCGGGGGGTAAGCACAGATACGCAGTATTTT
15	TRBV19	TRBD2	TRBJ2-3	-	CASRALAGFTDTQYF	TGTGCCAGTAGAGCGCTAGCGGGGTTCACAGATACGCAGTATTTT
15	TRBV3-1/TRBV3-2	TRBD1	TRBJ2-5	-	CASSQGAGGGETQYF	TGTGCCAGCAGCCAGGGGGCAGGGGGCGGGGAGACCCAGTACTTC
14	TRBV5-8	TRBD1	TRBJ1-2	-	CASSATDRAGGYTF	TGTGCCAGCAGCGCAACAGACAGGGCCGGAGGCTACACCTTC
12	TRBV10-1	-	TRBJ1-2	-	CASTRGGYGYTF	TGCGCCAGCACCAGGGGCGGGTATGGCTACACCTTC
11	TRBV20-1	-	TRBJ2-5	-	CSGTIQETQYF	TGCTCAGGTACAATCCAAGAGACCCAGTACTTC
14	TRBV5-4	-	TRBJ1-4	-	CASSLSQNNEKLFF	TGTGCCAGCAGCTTGTCACAGAATAATGAAAAACTGTTTTTT